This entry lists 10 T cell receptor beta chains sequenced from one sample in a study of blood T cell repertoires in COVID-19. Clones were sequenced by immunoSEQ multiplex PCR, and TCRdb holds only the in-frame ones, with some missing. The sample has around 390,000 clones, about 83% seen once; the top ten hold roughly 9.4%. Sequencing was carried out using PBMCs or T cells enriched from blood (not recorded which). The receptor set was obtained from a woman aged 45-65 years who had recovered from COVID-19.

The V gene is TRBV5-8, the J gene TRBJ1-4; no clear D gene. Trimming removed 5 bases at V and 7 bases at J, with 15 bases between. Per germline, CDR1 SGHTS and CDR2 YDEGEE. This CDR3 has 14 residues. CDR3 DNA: TGTGCCAGCAGACGAGCCCCAAGGAGTGAAAAACTGTTTTTT. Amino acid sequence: CASRRAPRSEKLFF.

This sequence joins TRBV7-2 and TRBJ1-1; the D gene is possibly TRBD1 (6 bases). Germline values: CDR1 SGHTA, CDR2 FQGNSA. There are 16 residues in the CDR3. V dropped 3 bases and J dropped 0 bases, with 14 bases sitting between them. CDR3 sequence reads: CASSFSLDRLNTEAFF. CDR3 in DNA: TGTGCCAGCAGCTTCTCCTTGGACAGATTGAACACTGAAGCTTTCTTT.

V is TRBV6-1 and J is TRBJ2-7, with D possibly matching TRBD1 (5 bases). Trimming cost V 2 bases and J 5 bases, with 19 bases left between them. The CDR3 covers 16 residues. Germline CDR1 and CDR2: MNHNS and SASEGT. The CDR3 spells CASSETPKTARDEQYF. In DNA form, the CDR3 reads TGTGCCAGCAGTGAAACACCTAAGACAGCTAGGGACGAGCAGTACTTC.

DNA for the CDR3: TGTGCCAGCAGCTTAGTGACGGGAATCAGCAATCAGCCCCAGCATTTT. This encodes CASSLVTGISNQPQHF. This chain uses TRBV11-2 with TRBJ1-5; D is unclear. CDR1 is SGHAT, CDR2 FQNNGV, per germline. The CDR3 is made up of 16 amino acids. Trimming shortened V by 1 base and J by 1 base, and 11 bases separated the two germline ends.

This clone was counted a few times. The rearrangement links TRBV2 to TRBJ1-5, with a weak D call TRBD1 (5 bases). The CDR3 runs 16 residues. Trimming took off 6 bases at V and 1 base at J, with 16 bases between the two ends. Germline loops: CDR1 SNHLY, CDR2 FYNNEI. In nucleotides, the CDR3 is TGTGCCAGCAGCCGGATGACAGACCGAAGCAATCAGCCCCAGCATTTT. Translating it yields CASSRMTDRSNQPQHF.

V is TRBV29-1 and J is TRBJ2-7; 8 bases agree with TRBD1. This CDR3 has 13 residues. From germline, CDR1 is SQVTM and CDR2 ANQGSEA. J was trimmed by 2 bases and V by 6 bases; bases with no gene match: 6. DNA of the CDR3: TGCAGCGTGCGGACAGGGTCGCCCTACGAGCAGTACTTC. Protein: CSVRTGSPYEQYF.

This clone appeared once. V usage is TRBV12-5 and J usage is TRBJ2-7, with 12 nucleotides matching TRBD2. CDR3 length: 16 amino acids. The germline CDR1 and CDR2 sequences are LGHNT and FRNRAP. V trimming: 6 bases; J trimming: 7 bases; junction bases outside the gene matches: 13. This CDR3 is CASGTSGLAGWWEQYF. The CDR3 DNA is TGTGCTAGTGGAACCAGCGGACTAGCGGGGTGGTGGGAGCAGTACTTC.

CDR3 DNA: TGTGCCAGCTCACAACGCCTAGCGGGGGGGAGCACAGATACGCAGTATTTT. This translates into CASSQRLAGGSTDTQYF. The chain combines TRBV18 with TRBJ2-3; 12 bases are a match to TRBD2. V lost 4 bases and J lost 0; bases outside the gene matches: 5. CDR1 KGHSH and CDR2 LQKENI come from the germline V gene. The CDR3 is 17 amino acids.

CDR3 protein: CASSLPGQMNTEAFF. The CDR3 region has the DNA TGTGCCAGCAGCTTACCGGGACAAATGAACACTGAAGCTTTCTTT. This rearrangement joins TRBV7-6 to TRBJ1-1; tentatively, D is TRBD1 (6 bases). The CDR3 loop spans 15 amino acids. The germline CDR1 and CDR2 sequences are SGHVS and FNYEAQ. V was clipped by 2 bases and J by 0 bases, with 10 bases between them. Together with reference TRBV7-6 and TRBJ1-1, the CDR3 gives the full variable domain: GAGVSQSPRYKVTKRGQDVALRCDPISGHVSLYWYRQALGQGPEFLTYFNYEAQQDKSGLPNDRFSAERPEGSISTLTIQRTEQRDSAMYRCASSLPGQMNTEAFFGQGTRLTVV.

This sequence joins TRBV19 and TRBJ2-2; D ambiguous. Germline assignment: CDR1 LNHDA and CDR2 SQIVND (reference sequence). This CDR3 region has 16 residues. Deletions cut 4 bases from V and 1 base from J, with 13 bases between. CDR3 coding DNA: TGTGCCAGTAGTAAGGCAGGCACTCGGAACACCGGGGAGCTGTTTTTT. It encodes CASSKAGTRNTGELFF.